This is a list of T cell receptor beta chains from one sample in a study of shared clonotypes between healthy human individuals. The assay was immunoSEQ multiplex PCR, and TCRdb's table has in-frame clones only and misses some. Here the sample spans 450,000 to 500,000 clones, approximately 78% being singletons. Material: PBMCs. The receptors here all came from a woman aged 35 to 49 in good health. Some clones in this sample may be carry-over from other donors' samples. CDR3s include the opening cysteine and the closing phenylalanine or tryptophan. The D gene is left open where the match is weak. The listing skips clone size in some rows; elsewhere it reads once, few, many or a size class.

V gene	CDR3 length	D gene	clone size	J gene	CDR3 DNA	CDR3 protein
TRBV30	12	-	-	TRBJ1-2	TGTGCCTGGACAGGGGTTAACTATGGCTACACCTTC	CAWTGVNYGYTF
TRBV10-3	15	-	-	TRBJ2-5	TGTGCCACCAAAGAGTCGGGAGGGGGCCGAGAGACCCAGTACTTC	CATKESGGGRETQYF
TRBV4-1	16	TRBD2	many	TRBJ2-1	TGCGCCAGCAGAGCCGCGGGACTAGCGGTTTACAATGAGCAGTTCTTC	CASRAAGLAVYNEQFF
TRBV19	14	-	-	TRBJ2-7	TGTGCCAGTAGTATCGCAACAGGGCCCCGCGAGCAGTACTTC	CASSIATGPREQYF
TRBV11-2	16	TRBD2	-	TRBJ2-5	TGTGCCAGCAGCTTAGGGATTAGCGGGAGGCAAGAGACCCAGTACTTC	CASSLGISGRQETQYF
TRBV18	15	TRBD1	-	TRBJ1-1	TGTGCCAGCTCACCAAACACAGGGGCGAACACTGAAGCTTTCTTT	CASSPNTGANTEAFF
TRBV9	14	-	-	TRBJ2-7	TGTGCCAGCAGCGTAGACCGGGTAATGGGCGAGCAGTACTTC	CASSVDRVMGEQYF
TRBV11-2	13	-	-	TRBJ2-1	TGTGCCAGCAGCTTGGGGCAGGACAATGAGCAGTTCTTC	CASSLGQDNEQFF
TRBV9	15	TRBD2	-	TRBJ2-3	TGTGCCAGCAGCGTTACTAGCGGTTTCACAGATACGCAGTATTTT	CASSVTSGFTDTQYF
TRBV7-9	16	TRBD1	-	TRBJ1-1	TGTGCCAGCAGCTTGGCCTGGACAGGGCGGGGGGCTGAAGCTTTCTTT	CASSLAWTGRGAEAFF
TRBV19	13	TRBD1	many	TRBJ2-1	TGTGCCAGCAGTGACAGGGGTGGGGATGAGCAGTTCTTC	CASSDRGGDEQFF
TRBV7-9	15	TRBD1	-	TRBJ2-3	TGTGCCAGCAGCTTAGGCAGGGGGCTGACAGATACGCAGTATTTT	CASSLGRGLTDTQYF
TRBV7-8	16	TRBD1	-	TRBJ1-5	TGTGCCAGCAGCTTAAGGGACAGATCTAGCAATCAGCCCCAGCATTTT	CASSLRDRSSNQPQHF
TRBV6-5	16	-	-	TRBJ2-2	TGTGCCAGCAGTTACTCTTCCGGACTTCCCACCGGGGAGCTGTTTTTT	CASSYSSGLPTGELFF
TRBV20-1	11	-	-	TRBJ2-7	TGCAGTGCTAGAGTGGGTCACGAGCAGTACTTC	CSARVGHEQYF
TRBV19	17	-	-	TRBJ2-7	TGTGCCAGTAGTATTTCAGGGAGACTCGGCAGTACCTACGAGCAGTACTTC	CASSISGRLGSTYEQYF
TRBV7-2	15	TRBD1	-	TRBJ2-4	TGTGCCAGCAGCTCAGGGGGATTAGCCAAAAACATTCAGTACTTC	CASSSGGLAKNIQYF
TRBV28	14	TRBD2	-	TRBJ2-1	TGTGCCAGCAGTCGGGGCGGGAGTGGCAATGAGCAGTTCTTC	CASSRGGSGNEQFF
TRBV7-2	16	TRBD2	-	TRBJ2-1	TGTGCCAGCAGCTCAATTGGATTAGCGGGATACAATGAGCAGTTCTTC	CASSSIGLAGYNEQFF
TRBV5-4	17	TRBD2	-	TRBJ2-3	TGTGCCAGCAGCTTGAGGCTAGCGGGAGGCCGGACAGATACGCAGTATTTT	CASSLRLAGGRTDTQYF
TRBV7-2	16	TRBD2	-	TRBJ2-3	TGTGCCAGCAGCCCCCGAGGACTAGCGGGACAAGATACGCAGTATTTT	CASSPRGLAGQDTQYF
TRBV5-1	13	-	-	TRBJ2-1	TGCGCCAGCAGCTTGGAGGGTTCGGGTGAGCAGTTCTTC	CASSLEGSGEQFF
TRBV19	14	-	-	TRBJ2-1	TGTGCCAGTAGTATCGGCAGGGTTTTGGATGAGCAGTTCTTC	CASSIGRVLDEQFF